This TCR beta chain emerged from a study of blood T cell repertoires in COVID-19. The germline V gene has CDR1 SGHAT and CDR2 FQNNGV. This CDR3 is built from 15 residues. Trimming pared 5 bases from V and 5 bases from J, leaving 16 bases between. Clones were sequenced by immunoSEQ multiplex PCR, and TCRdb holds only the in-frame ones, with some missing. In the table there are about 330,000 clones, about 87% of which are singletons. The source of this sequence is a man between 25 and 39 years old who had recovered from COVID-19. Specimen: PBMCs or T cells enriched from blood (not recorded which). V gene TRBV11-2 combines with J gene TRBJ2-1, with D possibly being TRBD2 (5 bases). Written as DNA, the CDR3 is TGTGCCAGCAGCCGAACGCGAGGGAACAACAATGAGCAGTTCTTC. Translation gives CASSRTRGNNNEQFF.